Listed below are T cell receptor beta chains from one sample, sequenced in a study of shared clonotypes between healthy human individuals. Measured with immunoSEQ multiplex PCR; TCRdb has only the in-frame clones, and not every one. Here the sample spans more than 2,000,000 clones, approximately 90% being singletons. Sequencing input: naive CD4+ T cells sorted from blood. These receptors were obtained from a man in his late teens or twenties in good health. Each CDR3 is given with its conserved first and last residue. The D gene is left open where the match is weak. Size tells how often a clone was seen (once, few, many) or the class of an expanded clone, and some rows leave it out.

TRBV18	.	14	TRBJ1-1	few	TGTGCCAGCTCACCAAGGCACCCGAACACTGAAGCTTTCTTT	CASSPRHPNTEAFF
TRBV30	.	14	TRBJ2-1	.	TGTGCCTGGAGTGCGGGTGAAAACTACAATGAGCAGTTCTTC	CAWSAGENYNEQFF
TRBV28	.	16	TRBJ2-2	.	TGTGCCAGCAGTTCCTTCGGGACAAGCAACACCGGGGAGCTGTTTTTT	CASSSFGTSNTGELFF
TRBV7-3	.	13	TRBJ2-1	.	TGTGCCAGCAGCACGGGTTCTGGCAATGAGCAGTTCTTC	CASSTGSGNEQFF
TRBV14	.	17	TRBJ1-2	.	TGTGCCAGCAGCCCTCGAGGCGGAGGACGGGCTAACTATGGCTACACCTTC	CASSPRGGGRANYGYTF
TRBV4-3	.	16	TRBJ1-1	.	TGCGCCAGCAGCCAAGTTGGTAAGGGGAAGAACACTGAAGCTTTCTTT	CASSQVGKGKNTEAFF
TRBV7-9	.	14	TRBJ1-2	.	TGTGCCAGCAGCGCCCGGGGAAGGCTAGCTGGCTACACCTTC	CASSARGRLAGYTF
TRBV9	TRBD2	14	TRBJ2-3	.	TGTGCCAGCAGCGTAGACGGGGGGTCAGATACGCAGTATTTT	CASSVDGGSDTQYF
TRBV4-3	.	15	TRBJ2-2	.	TGCGCCAGCAGCCAAGAAGGCGCGAACACCGGGGAGCTGTTTTTT	CASSQEGANTGELFF
TRBV5-4	TRBD1	18	TRBJ1-2	.	TGTGCCAGCAGCTTGACCAGGGGGAATCCCTCAGCTAACTATGGCTACACCTTC	CASSLTRGNPSANYGYTF
TRBV4-2	TRBD1	15	TRBJ1-6	.	TGTGCCAGCAGCCTCGCGGGACAGGCTAATTCACCCCTCCACTTT	CASSLAGQANSPLHF
TRBV5-6	.	11	TRBJ2-5	.	TGTGCCAGCAGCCTGAGAGAGACCCAGTACTTC	CASSLRETQYF
TRBV19	.	16	TRBJ2-7	.	TGTGCCAGTAGTATAGTCGAGGGGGACGGAGCCTACGAGCAGTACTTC	CASSIVEGDGAYEQYF
TRBV7-9	.	13	TRBJ2-1	.	TGTGCCAGCAGCACTGGACTGTACAATGAGCAGTTCTTC	CASSTGLYNEQFF
TRBV4-1	.	14	TRBJ1-2	.	TGCGCCAGCAGCCAAGTTCCGGAGGACTATGGCTACACCTTC	CASSQVPEDYGYTF
TRBV4-1	.	15	TRBJ2-7	.	TGCGCCAGCAGCCACCCCGGACAGTCTTCCTACGAGCAGTACTTC	CASSHPGQSSYEQYF
TRBV4-1	.	15	TRBJ2-1	.	TGCGCCAGCAGCCGCTCCCCGGGACAAATGGATGAGCAGTTCTTC	CASSRSPGQMDEQFF
TRBV6-6	.	15	TRBJ2-1	.	TGTGCCAGCAGTTACAAGGACAGTGGGTCCAATGAGCAGTTCTTC	CASSYKDSGSNEQFF
TRBV12-5	TRBD2	16	TRBJ2-3	once	TGTGCTAGTGGTTGGACTAGCGGGAATCTACAAGATACGCAGTATTTT	CASGWTSGNLQDTQYF
TRBV12-5	.	16	TRBJ1-1	.	TGTGCTAGTGGTTTGCCGACGGGTGGGGTGAACACTGAAGCTTTCTTT	CASGLPTGGVNTEAFF
TRBV6-1	TRBD1	15	TRBJ2-4	.	TGTGCCAGCGGGGAGACAGGGATCGCCAAAAACATTCAGTACTTC	CASGETGIAKNIQYF
TRBV11-2	TRBD1	17	TRBJ2-3	.	TGTGCCAGCAGCCACGACAGGGACGGGCCTAGCACAGATACGCAGTATTTT	CASSHDRDGPSTDTQYF
TRBV5-1	.	14	TRBJ2-7	.	TGCGCCAGCAGCCCGCAGGGGAGCTCCTACGAGCAGTACTTC	CASSPQGSSYEQYF
TRBV28	TRBD2	14	TRBJ2-2	.	TGTGCCAGTAGCGGGGAAACGGGCACCGGGGAGCTGTTTTTT	CASSGETGTGELFF
TRBV9	.	13	TRBJ2-7	.	TGTGCCAGCAGCGTAGAGGGCAGCTACGAGCAGTACTTC	CASSVEGSYEQYF
TRBV23-1	.	13	TRBJ2-5	.	TGCGCCAGCAGGAACGACAGTCAAGAGACCCAGTACTTC	CASRNDSQETQYF
TRBV30	.	13	TRBJ2-7	.	TGTGCCTGGAAGGGACTGATCTCCTACGAGCAGTACTTC	CAWKGLISYEQYF
TRBV19	.	16	TRBJ2-6	.	TGTGCCAGTAGTAGGGGTCAGACGGCAGGGGCCAACGTCCTGACTTTC	CASSRGQTAGANVLTF
TRBV6-1	.	13	TRBJ1-5	.	TGTGCCAGCAGAACCGCCTTAAATCAGCCCCAGCATTTT	CASRTALNQPQHF
TRBV29-1	.	13	TRBJ1-1	.	TGCAGCGTTCGCCCCCAGTTGAACACTGAAGCTTTCTTT	CSVRPQLNTEAFF
TRBV11-3	TRBD2	16	TRBJ2-3	.	TGTGCCAGCAGCAGGACTAGCGGGGAGCTCACAGATACGCAGTATTTT	CASSRTSGELTDTQYF
TRBV9	.	14	TRBJ1-6	.	TGTGCCAGCAGCGTAGGGCTCCCAAGTTCACCCCTCCACTTT	CASSVGLPSSPLHF
TRBV6-5	.	11	TRBJ2-1	once	TGTGCCAGCAGTTGGGGGAATGAGCAGTTCTTC	CASSWGNEQFF
TRBV28	.	15	TRBJ2-7	.	TGTGCCAGCAGTTTGGTCACTAGCTTAACATACGAGCAGTACTTC	CASSLVTSLTYEQYF
TRBV9	.	13	TRBJ2-5	once	TGTGCCAGCAGCGTATCAAGTCAAGAGACCCAGTACTTC	CASSVSSQETQYF
TRBV7-9	.	15	TRBJ2-2	.	TGTGCCAGCAGCCCCTGGGACACCCTCACCGGGGAGCTGTTTTTT	CASSPWDTLTGELFF
TRBV18	.	15	TRBJ1-2	.	TGTGCCAGCTCACCCACCCCGAACCCTAACTATGGCTACACCTTC	CASSPTPNPNYGYTF
TRBV6-5	.	14	TRBJ2-1	.	TGTGCCAGCAGCGAACTAGCACCCAACAATGAGCAGTTCTTC	CASSELAPNNEQFF
TRBV6-5	.	14	TRBJ2-5	.	TGTGCCAGCAGTCTAGGTCGATTAGCGGCGCCCCAGTACTTC	CASSLGRLAAPQYF
TRBV7-9	.	14	TRBJ1-1	.	TGTGCCAGCAGCTTAACGAATCCGAACACTGAAGCTTTCTTT	CASSLTNPNTEAFF
TRBV6-6	.	13	TRBJ2-7	.	TGTGCCAGCAGAGTTACCTTCAACTACGAGCAGTACTTC	CASRVTFNYEQYF
TRBV28	.	16	TRBJ2-1	.	TGTGCCAGCAGTTACCTCGGGCCCGCGCGGGACAATGAGCAGTTCTTC	CASSYLGPARDNEQFF
TRBV11-2	.	16	TRBJ2-3	.	TGTGCCAGCAGCTTAAGGGCTTCACCTAGCACAGATACGCAGTATTTT	CASSLRASPSTDTQYF
TRBV10-3	TRBD2	18	TRBJ2-3	.	TGTGCCATCAGTGAGGGGACTAGCGGTCGTGGGAGCACAGATACGCAGTATTTT	CAISEGTSGRGSTDTQYF
TRBV6-6	.	14	TRBJ1-4	.	TGTGCCAGCTCCCCAAGGGCAATTAATGAAAAACTGTTTTTT	CASSPRAINEKLFF
TRBV18	.	15	TRBJ2-7	.	TGTGCCAGCTCGAGATCCCGGGACGAGGCCTACGAGCAGTACTTC	CASSRSRDEAYEQYF
TRBV9	TRBD2	16	TRBJ2-7	.	TGTGCCAGCAGCGTAGGGTCTAGCGGGGGGACCTACGAGCAGTACTTC	CASSVGSSGGTYEQYF
TRBV28	TRBD1	16	TRBJ2-6	.	TGTGCCAGCAGTAACTCAGGGGGCGCTGGGGCCAACGTCCTGACTTTC	CASSNSGGAGANVLTF
TRBV28	.	14	TRBJ2-2	.	TGTGCCAGCACCCTGACAGGCTACACCGGGGAGCTGTTTTTT	CASTLTGYTGELFF
TRBV10-2	TRBD1	15	TRBJ2-7	.	TGCGCCAGCAGTCCCGACAGGGGAAAATCCTACGAGCAGTACTTC	CASSPDRGKSYEQYF
TRBV6-6	TRBD1	14	TRBJ1-6	.	TGTGCCAGCAGGGGGGACAGGGTTAATTCACCCCTCCACTTT	CASRGDRVNSPLHF